These T cell receptor beta chains were read from a single sample in a study of blood T cell repertoires in COVID-19. Libraries were prepared by immunoSEQ multiplex PCR; TCRdb keeps only in-frame clonotypes and omits some of them. Seen here are 99,000 or so clones, 65% to 80% observed once, and the top ten hold approximately 20%. Sequenced: peripheral blood. These receptors all come from a woman in her 70s with acute or convalescent COVID-19. CDR3s leave out the opening cysteine and the closing phenylalanine or tryptophan.

v_call cdr3_aa
TRBV30 AWSDSTVEAF
TRBV30 ASDRYTEAF
TRBV5-4 ATTRDRGNTGELF
TRBV6-5 ASTTTGGNEQF
TRBV10-3 AIRGGQGAGTGELF
TRBV30 AWSVGRVNEAF
TRBV7-9 ASSPMDRDYEQY
TRBV13 ASSFRTPGTSGGDLTDTQY
TRBV27 ASSFLNRGLNEQF
TRBV3-1/TRBV3-2 ASRVWGVDTEAF
TRBV27 ASSLSWARGTGELF
TRBV6-1 ASSEGQSYGYT
TRBV5-1 ARLSGWGGRGGEQY
TRBV7-2 ASSRRAGDRYEQY
TRBV4-1 ASSPPGGGSGEKLF
TRBV10-1 ASSYYANTGELF
TRBV5-5 ASSLGTGGSPEPQH
TRBV14 ASSQRGLGEQF
TRBV6-5 ASSYDFSSTDTQY
TRBV12-3/TRBV12-4 ASSLLLETQY
TRBV28 ASSLFSGGRAPVQY
TRBV13 ASSKIGTGGYNEQF
TRBV6-2/TRBV6-3 ASSSWTSQETQY
TRBV7-6 ASSLVQGQGGYGYT
TRBV3-1/TRBV3-2 ASSQGAGTNTGELF
TRBV7-2 ASSSQGYEQY
TRBV12-3/TRBV12-4 ASSLSGYEQY
TRBV18 ASSPYHRTGVQSMHYEQY
TRBV29-1 SVGGGSSYNEQF
TRBV11-2 ASSLWGEDYGYT
TRBV2 ASTPGHKNEKLF
TRBV2 ASSSRPGTGRRLGAEQY
TRBV7-7 ASSREPRDGARGGQF
TRBV19 ASSPTPGGHYGYT
TRBV5-6 ASQGQGANGYT
TRBV29-1 SVPGGSVIGEQF
TRBV21-1 ASSKPNRGKSNQPQH
TRBV3-1/TRBV3-2 ASSQWENEKLF
TRBV5-1 ASGPGHLLGELF
TRBV7-2 ASSLTNRERSEAF
TRBV7-2 ASSPGSGVTEAF
TRBV7-9 ASSLQGDGNTIY
TRBV5-1 ASSEGTGGYYGYT
TRBV6-6 ASRTDNLYNEQF
TRBV19 ASSIEWARNEKLF
TRBV7-9 ASSFAGLQETQY
TRBV30 AWSVRTALGYGYT